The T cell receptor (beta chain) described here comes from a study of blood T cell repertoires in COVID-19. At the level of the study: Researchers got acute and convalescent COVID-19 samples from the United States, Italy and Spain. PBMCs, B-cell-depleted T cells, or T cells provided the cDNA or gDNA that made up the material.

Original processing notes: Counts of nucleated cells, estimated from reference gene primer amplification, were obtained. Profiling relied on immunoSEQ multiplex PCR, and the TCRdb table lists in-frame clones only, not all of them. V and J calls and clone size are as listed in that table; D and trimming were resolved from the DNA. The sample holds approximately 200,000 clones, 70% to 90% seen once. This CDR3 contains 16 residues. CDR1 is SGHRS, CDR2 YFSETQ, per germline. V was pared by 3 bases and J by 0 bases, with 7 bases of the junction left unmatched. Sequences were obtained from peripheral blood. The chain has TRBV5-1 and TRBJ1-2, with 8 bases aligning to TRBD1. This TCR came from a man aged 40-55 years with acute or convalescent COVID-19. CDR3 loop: CASSSGETGANYGYTF. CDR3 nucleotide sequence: TGCGCCAGCAGCTCGGGGGAGACAGGGGCTAACTATGGCTACACCTTC.